This TCR beta chain was found in a study of T cell responses to AZD1222 COVID-19 vaccine. Sequencing used immunoSEQ multiplex PCR; TCRdb keeps in-frame clones, though not all of them. Of 95,000 to 100,000 clones listed, around 87% were seen once; the top ten hold about a tenth. Germline CDR1 and CDR2: SNHLY and FYNNEI. The V and J ends lost 9 bases and 6 bases, in that order; junction bases with no gene match: 9. The CDR3 is made up of 14 amino acids. This sequence joins TRBV2 and TRBJ2-3; TRBD2 matches at 10 bases. Sample: peripheral blood, taken 28 days after the second AZD1222 dose. The source is an adult who received the AZD1222 COVID-19 vaccine. CDR3 residues: CASTSGRGADTQYF. The CDR3 DNA is TGTGCCAGTACAAGCGGGAGGGGAGCGGATACGCAGTATTTT.